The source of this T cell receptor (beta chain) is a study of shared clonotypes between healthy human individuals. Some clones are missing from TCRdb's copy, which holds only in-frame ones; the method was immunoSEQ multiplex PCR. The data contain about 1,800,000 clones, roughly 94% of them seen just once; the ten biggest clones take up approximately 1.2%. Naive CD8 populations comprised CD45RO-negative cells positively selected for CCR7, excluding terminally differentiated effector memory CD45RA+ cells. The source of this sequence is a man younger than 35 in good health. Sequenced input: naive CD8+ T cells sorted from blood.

The CDR3 DNA is TGCGCCAGCAGCCAAGGCCCCGACAGGTTTAACTATGGCTACACCTTC. Its translation is CASSQGPDRFNYGYTF. This chain joins TRBV4-1 and TRBJ1-2, with D tentatively TRBD1 (6 bases). The germline V and J ends were trimmed by 1 base and 1 base, with 13 bases remaining between them. The CDR3 has 16 amino acids. Looked up from germline, CDR1 is MGHRA and CDR2 is YSYEKL.